Listed below are T cell receptor beta chains from one sample, sequenced in a study of blood T cell repertoires in COVID-19. TCRdb keeps only in-frame clones here, not all; method: immunoSEQ multiplex PCR. Among around 140,000 clones, roughly nine tenths were seen once, and the ten largest hold roughly 2.5%. Sequencing input: peripheral blood. The receptors here all came from a human donor with COVID-19, enrolled during active disease. The donor label of this sample is uncertain. Both conserved end residues are part of each CDR3. The D gene is left open where the match is weak. Not every row has a clone size; where given, it reads once, few, many or a size class.

size	V	D	J	CDR3	DNA
NA	TRBV5-5	NA	TRBJ2-3	CASSLEGNTQYF	TGTGCCAGCAGCTTGGAGGGGAATACGCAGTATTTT
NA	TRBV19	NA	TRBJ1-5	CASSILAGNQPQHF	TGTGCCAGTAGTATTTTAGCGGGAAATCAGCCCCAGCATTTT
NA	TRBV25-1	TRBD1	TRBJ1-2	CASSDHTGQGIGGYTF	TGTGCCAGCAGTGATCACACGGGACAGGGGATAGGTGGCTACACCTTC
once	TRBV19	NA	TRBJ1-2	CASSIVGEDYGYTF	TGTGCCAGTAGTATTGTCGGGGAGGACTATGGCTACACCTTC
NA	TRBV6-5	NA	TRBJ1-1	CASSSVLNTEAFF	TGTGCCAGCAGTTCGGTACTGAACACTGAAGCTTTCTTT
NA	TRBV19	TRBD1	TRBJ1-1	CATGRGPGTEAFF	TGTGCCACTGGAAGGGGGCCGGGCACTGAAGCTTTCTTT
NA	TRBV15	NA	TRBJ2-4	CATSGRTGRNIQYF	TGTGCCACCAGCGGTAGGACTGGGCGGAACATTCAGTACTTC
NA	TRBV4-1	NA	TRBJ2-3	CASSQDRSTDTQYF	TGCGCCAGCAGCCAAGACAGGAGCACAGATACGCAGTATTTT
NA	TRBV4-2	TRBD1	TRBJ2-2	CASSQGIPGQGAGELFF	TGTGCCAGCAGCCAGGGGATCCCGGGACAGGGGGCCGGGGAGCTGTTTTTT
once	TRBV28	NA	TRBJ2-6	CASSLLGIRGGANVLTF	TGTGCCAGCAGTTTACTTGGGATCCGGGGTGGGGCCAACGTCCTGACTTTC
once	TRBV19	TRBD1	TRBJ2-7	CASSSPGQGINEQYF	TGTGCCAGTAGTTCACCGGGACAGGGGATCAACGAGCAGTACTTC
NA	TRBV9	TRBD1	TRBJ1-2	CASSAGTGTQYGYTF	TGTGCCAGCAGCGCCGGGACAGGGACTCAATATGGCTACACCTTC
NA	TRBV3-1/TRBV3-2	NA	TRBJ2-7	CASSQDLVRQYSYEQYF	TGTGCCAGCAGCCAAGATCTCGTTCGACAGTACTCCTACGAGCAGTACTTC
NA	TRBV6-4	NA	TRBJ2-2	CASRSFGTGELFF	TGTGCCAGCAGGAGTTTTGGCACCGGGGAGCTGTTTTTT
few	TRBV10-2	NA	TRBJ2-3	CASSDRLDTQYF	TGCGCCAGCAGTGACAGGTTGGATACGCAGTATTTT
once	TRBV11-3	TRBD1	TRBJ2-7	CASSLGSRGRDEQYF	TGTGCCAGCAGCTTAGGTAGTAGGGGGCGAGACGAGCAGTACTTC
NA	TRBV29-1	TRBD1	TRBJ1-2	CSVGDRPYGYTF	TGCAGCGTCGGGGACAGGCCTTATGGCTACACCTTC
NA	TRBV4-2	NA	TRBJ1-1	CASSQDFRGITEAFF	TGTGCCAGCAGCCAAGACTTCAGGGGAATCACTGAAGCTTTCTTT
NA	TRBV9	NA	TRBJ1-4	CASSVQGTNEKLFF	TGTGCCAGCAGCGTACAGGGGACTAATGAAAAACTGTTTTTT
NA	TRBV7-7	TRBD2	TRBJ2-3	CASSRGLAGADTQYF	TGTGCCAGCAGCCGAGGACTAGCGGGGGCAGATACGCAGTATTTT
NA	TRBV5-1	NA	TRBJ2-7	CASSLTSSYEQYF	TGCGCCAGCAGCTTGACAAGCTCCTACGAGCAGTACTTC
NA	TRBV10-3	TRBD2	TRBJ2-5	CAISESGAGSLETQYF	TGTGCCATCAGTGAGTCGGGAGCGGGGTCCCTGGAGACCCAGTACTTC
NA	TRBV27	TRBD1	TRBJ1-2	CASRESGTDYGYTF	TGTGCCAGCAGGGAGTCGGGGACAGACTATGGCTACACCTTC
NA	TRBV25-1	NA	TRBJ2-7	CATPWWEFSYEQYF	TGTGCCACCCCCTGGTGGGAGTTTAGCTACGAGCAGTACTTC
NA	TRBV2	NA	TRBJ1-6	CASSERGIVPLHF	TGTGCCAGCAGTGAGAGGGGGATCGTACCCCTCCACTTT
NA	TRBV19	NA	TRBJ2-7	CASSDRPYEQYF	TGTGCCAGTTCTGACAGACCCTACGAGCAGTACTTC
NA	TRBV29-1	NA	TRBJ1-1	CSARVGENTEAFF	TGCAGCGCCCGAGTAGGGGAGAACACTGAAGCTTTCTTT
NA	TRBV3-1/TRBV3-2	NA	TRBJ2-2	CASSHYSVGELFF	TGTGCCAGCAGCCACTATAGCGTCGGGGAGCTGTTTTTT
NA	TRBV5-1	TRBD1	TRBJ1-5	CASSSGTGNQPQHF	TGCGCCAGCAGCTCCGGGACAGGGAATCAGCCCCAGCATTTT
NA	TRBV11-2	NA	TRBJ1-2	CASSQVGDGYTF	TGTGCCAGCAGCCAAGTAGGGGATGGCTACACCTTC
NA	TRBV25-1	TRBD2	TRBJ2-1	CASSDPPGGGYNEQFF	TGTGCCAGCAGTGACCCCCCGGGGGGAGGGTACAATGAGCAGTTCTTC
few	TRBV14	NA	TRBJ1-2	CASSQDFEAGIAYGYTF	TGTGCCAGCAGCCAAGACTTTGAGGCAGGGATCGCCTATGGCTACACCTTC
NA	TRBV3-1/TRBV3-2	NA	TRBJ2-3	CASSLITGVNTDTQYF	TGTGCCAGCAGCCTGATAACGGGGGTAAACACAGATACGCAGTATTTT
NA	TRBV18	TRBD1	TRBJ1-1	CASSPRGTGSRNTEAFF	TGTGCCAGCTCACCACGCGGGACAGGGAGCCGGAACACTGAAGCTTTCTTT
NA	TRBV18	TRBD1	TRBJ2-3	CASSPTGVRDTQYF	TGTGCCAGCTCACCTACAGGGGTGAGAGATACGCAGTATTTT
NA	TRBV6-1	NA	TRBJ1-5	CASSQPPQRAQHF	TGTGCCAGCAGTCAACCACCCCAACGGGCCCAGCATTTT
NA	TRBV5-5	TRBD1	TRBJ2-3	CASTRFAGQGTDTQYF	TGTGCCAGCACCCGTTTCGCGGGACAGGGGACAGATACGCAGTATTTT
NA	TRBV2	TRBD1	TRBJ1-3	CASRGTVSGNTIYF	TGTGCCAGCAGAGGGACAGTCTCTGGAAACACCATATATTTT
NA	TRBV20-1	NA	TRBJ1-1	CSASGHTEAFF	TGCAGTGCCTCGGGTCACACTGAAGCTTTCTTT
NA	TRBV19	NA	TRBJ1-2	CASSMESDGGYTF	TGTGCCAGTAGTATGGAAAGCGACGGGGGCTACACCTTC
NA	TRBV19	NA	TRBJ1-1	CASLRWGRWNTEAFF	TGTGCCAGTCTTCGATGGGGGCGATGGAACACTGAAGCTTTCTTT
NA	TRBV2	TRBD1	TRBJ2-2	CASIYSGTATGELFF	TGTGCCAGCATCTACTCCGGGACAGCCACCGGGGAGCTGTTTTTT
NA	TRBV5-1	NA	TRBJ1-6	CASSLVLNSPLHF	TGCGCCAGCAGCTTGGTTCTAAATTCACCCCTCCACTTT